This paragraph covers one TCR beta chain sequence. This specimen comes from a study of response to subunit inactivated influenza vaccine. TCRdb fed the RT-PCR reads into MiXCR, producing one record per CDR3 protein. The repertoire includes some 800,000 distinct CDR3 sequences, 21% of them detected once, and approximately 10% sits in the top ten. The CDR3 totals 17 residues. J gave up 5 bases and V 7 bases, and 15 bases lay outside the gene matches. The germline V gene has CDR1 MGHDK and CDR2 SYGVNS. The sequences come from PBMCs from blood, collected about 5 days after vaccination. The clonotype was recovered from a man aged 50-60 years who received an inactivated influenza vaccine. This chain links TRBV25-1 with TRBJ2-5; TRBD2 matches at 11 bases. The CDR3 sequence is CASKLNVVAGGLETQYF. DNA of the CDR3: TGTGCCAGCAAACTGAACGTGGTAGCGGGGGGGCTGGAGACCCAGTACTTC.